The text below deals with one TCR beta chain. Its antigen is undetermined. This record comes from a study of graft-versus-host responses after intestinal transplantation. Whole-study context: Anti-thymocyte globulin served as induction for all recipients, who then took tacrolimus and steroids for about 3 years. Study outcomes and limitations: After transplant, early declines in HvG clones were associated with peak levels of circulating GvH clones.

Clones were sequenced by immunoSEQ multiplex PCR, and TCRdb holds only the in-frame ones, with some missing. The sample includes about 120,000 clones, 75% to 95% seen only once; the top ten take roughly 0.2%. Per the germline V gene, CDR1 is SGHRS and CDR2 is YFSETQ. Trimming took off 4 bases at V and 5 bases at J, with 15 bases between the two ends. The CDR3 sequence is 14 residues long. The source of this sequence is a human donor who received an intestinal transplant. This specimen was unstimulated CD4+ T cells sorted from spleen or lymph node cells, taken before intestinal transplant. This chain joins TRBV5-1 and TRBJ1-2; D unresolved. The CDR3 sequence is CASSVGLETYGYTF. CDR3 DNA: TGCGCCAGCAGCGTCGGACTGGAGACGTATGGCTACACCTTC.